Following are 30 T cell receptor beta chains from one sample sequenced in a study of blood T cell repertoires in COVID-19 (dated by TCRdb to about 2020). The library was made by the immunoSEQ multiplex PCR assay. The table comes from immuneACCESS by way of TCRdb, which keeps in-frame sequences with V and J called. Part of the clones is missing from these tables; in studies checked, under half for an unresolved V gene and the rest for unknown reasons. For this sample the table gives roughly 26,000 clones, of which about 92% were detected only once. About 3% of the sample is held by the ten biggest clonotypes. Sequencing was performed on peripheral blood. These TCRs come from a human donor in a cohort sampled during active COVID-19.

The chain couples TRBV3-1 (or the pseudogene TRBV3-2) to TRBJ2-3; TRBD2 aligns across 7 bases. V was clipped by 1 base and J by 1 base; unmatched bases: 2. Germline CDR1 reads LGHDT; CDR2 reads YNNKEL (reference sequence). The CDR3 spans 15 residues. The CDR3 DNA is TGTGCCAGCAGCCAAGTGGGGGGGGGCACAGATACGCAGTATTTT. Amino acids: CASSQVGGGTDTQYF.

The chain joins TRBV5-1 to TRBJ2-2, with D tentatively TRBD1 (5 bases). Per germline, CDR1 SGHRS and CDR2 YFSETQ. The CDR3 runs to 13 residues. Trimming took 4 bases from V and 6 from J, leaving 10 bases between them. The CDR3 nucleotides are TGCGCCAGCAGCGAGGACATGTCCGGGGAGCTGTTTTTT. It codes for CASSEDMSGELFF.

The chain carries TRBV19 and TRBJ2-2, with D perhaps TRBD1 (6 bases). Trimming removed 6 bases at V and 0 bases at J, with 23 bases between. Germline CDR1 reads LNHDA; CDR2 reads SQIVND (reference sequence). This CDR3 spans 19 amino acids. CDR3 sequence: CASSTGSGMGQPNTGELFF. The CDR3 DNA reads TGTGCCAGTAGCACCGGTTCGGGTATGGGACAACCGAACACCGGGGAGCTGTTTTTT.

The chain combines TRBV27 with TRBJ2-1; 8 nucleotides agree with TRBD2. With 4 bases clipped from V and 6 bases from J, the junction kept 14 bases outside the gene matches. CDR1 is MNHEY, CDR2 SMNVEV, per germline (reference sequence). CDR3 length: 17 residues. The CDR3 nucleotides are TGTGCCAGCAGTTCCCGTCTACTAGCGGATACCCTCAATGAGCAGTTCTTC. It encodes CASSSRLLADTLNEQFF.

The chain combines TRBV7-9 with TRBJ1-1; 7 positions match TRBD1. The V and J ends lost 4 bases and 11 bases, in that order; junction bases with no gene match: 10. Germline V gene lookup returns CDR1 SEHNR and CDR2 FQNEAQ (reference sequence). CDR3 size: 13 residues. The CDR3: CASSSRDSMKAFF. CDR3 bases: TGTGCCAGCAGCTCCCGGGACAGTATGAAGGCTTTCTTT.

There are a few counts of this clone. The gene calls are TRBV4-1 and TRBJ2-1; possible D gene TRBD1, 6 bases. The CDR3 spans 17 residues. CDR1 and CDR2 from the germline V gene are MGHRA and YSYEKL. The V gene lost 0 bases and the J gene lost 9 bases, with 21 bases spanning the gap. Written as DNA, the CDR3 is TGCGCCAGCAGCCAAGATGCCAGGGGCCCCCCGGCGATTGAGCAGTTCTTC. Protein: CASSQDARGPPAIEQFF.

The chain joins TRBV9 to TRBJ2-3, with a tentative D call TRBD1 (5 bases). The CDR3 spans 14 residues. The V gene lost 5 bases and the J gene lost 1 base, with 11 bases spanning the gap. CDR1 is SGDLS, CDR2 YYNGEE, per germline. CDR3 coding DNA: TGTGCCAGCAGTTCTGACAGCCGCACAGATACGCAGTATTTT. Translating it yields CASSSDSRTDTQYF.

The V and J genes are TRBV19 and TRBJ1-6; 7 bases are shared with TRBD1. Looked up from germline, CDR1 is LNHDA and CDR2 is SQIVND (reference sequence). Trimming removed 4 bases from V and 14 bases from J; junction bases left unmatched: 20. This CDR3 is built from 17 residues. CDR3 loop: CASSTGADRAPRVALHF. In DNA, the CDR3 is TGTGCCAGTAGTACCGGGGCTGACAGGGCCCCGCGGGTGGCCCTCCACTTT.

J is TRBJ2-1 and V is TRBV18; a weak D match, TRBD2 (6 bases). Germline V CDR1 and CDR2: KGHSH, LQKENI. V lost 0 bases and J lost 4, with 13 bases in between. The CDR3 contains 16 residues. CDR3 DNA: TGTGCCAGCTCACCACCTAGCGGCCTCAATTACAATGAGCAGTTCTTC. It translates to CASSPPSGLNYNEQFF.

V is TRBV7-9 and J is TRBJ2-3, with TRBD2 identical over 11 bases. This CDR3 comprises 17 residues. The J segment lost 3 bases and the V segment lost 4 bases, leaving 9 bases of the junction unmatched. Germline loops: CDR1 SEHNR, CDR2 FQNEAQ (reference sequence). In nucleotides, the CDR3 is TGTGCCAGCAGCTCGCCCGTAGCGGGGGGGCGGACAGATACGCAGTATTTT. This sequence encodes CASSSPVAGGRTDTQYF.

The chain joins TRBV5-1 to TRBJ2-1, with D maybe TRBD1 (6 bases). The germline V and J ends were trimmed by 2 bases and 10 bases, with 10 bases remaining between them. This CDR3 region has 12 residues. Germline CDR1 is SGHRS and CDR2 is YFSETQ. The CDR3 coding sequence is TGCGCCAGCAGCTTAGACAGGTTCGAGCAGTTCTTC. Its protein product is CASSLDRFEQFF.

The chain links TRBV29-1 to TRBJ1-2; 9 nucleotides match TRBD1. The CDR3 runs to 14 residues. With V trimmed by 5 bases and J by 0 bases, 4 bases remained unmatched. Germline values: CDR1 SQVTM, CDR2 ANQGSEA. CDR3 in DNA: TGCAGCGTTCCACAGGGGGCGACTAACTATGGCTACACCTTC. Translated, it gives CSVPQGATNYGYTF.

The rearrangement joins TRBV10-1 to TRBJ2-5; D remains unclear. Germline loops: CDR1 WNHNN, CDR2 SYGVQD (reference sequence). Trimming shortened V by 3 bases and J by 1 base, and 12 bases separated the two germline ends. The CDR3 totals 15 residues. The CDR3 DNA reads TGCGCCAGCAGTGAAGGTGGGCTGCGCCAAGAGACCCAGTACTTC. This translates into CASSEGGLRQETQYF.

V gene TRBV7-2 combines with J gene TRBJ1-2; 10 nucleotides match TRBD1. J lost 8 bases, V lost 5 bases, and 17 bases had no gene match. The CDR3 is 17 residues long. Germline V gene lookup returns CDR1 SGHTA and CDR2 FQGNSA. CDR3 region: CASSVHEPGQGSAGYTF. CDR3 sequence (DNA): TGTGCCAGCAGCGTTCACGAACCGGGACAGGGGAGTGCCGGCTACACCTTC.

The V gene is TRBV9, the J gene TRBJ2-1; D is possibly TRBD2 (5 bases). The V end was cut by 7 bases, the J end by 7 bases, with 24 bases between. CDR3 length: 16 residues. Germline-derived CDR1 and CDR2 are SGDLS and YYNGEE. CDR3 protein: CASGSYSGEKGNEQFF. The CDR3 DNA follows: TGTGCCAGCGGGTCTTACTCTGGGGAGAAGGGAAATGAGCAGTTCTTC.

The chain carries TRBV7-7 and TRBJ2-3; 9 bases line up with TRBD1. CDR3 size: 15 residues. V trimming: 6 bases; J trimming: 3 bases; junction bases outside the gene matches: 7. Germline V gene lookup returns CDR1 SSHAT and CDR2 FNYEAQ (reference sequence). The CDR3 is CASSSGTGRTDTQYF. The CDR3 DNA follows: TGTGCCAGCAGTTCCGGGACAGGGAGAACAGATACGCAGTATTTT.

This clone came up once. The chain is built from TRBV12-3 or TRBV12-4 and TRBJ1-4, with D tentatively TRBD1 (5 bases). This CDR3 region has 12 residues. V shed 6 bases and J shed 8 bases, with 10 bases lying between them. CDR3 nucleotide sequence: TGTGCCAGCAGCATGCACAGGGAAAAACTGTTTTTT. Protein product: CASSMHREKLFF.

In the case of this clone: One end of the junction fails to match germline, which may point to a read error. The rearrangement uses TRBV5-1 and TRBJ1-2, with 8 bases matching TRBD1. The CDR3 sequence is 16 residues long. Germline lookup yields CDR1 SGHRS and CDR2 YFSETQ. The DNA for the CDR3 is TGCACCAGCAGCTTAGGACAGGGAGCCCACGACTATGGCTACACCTTC. It translates to CTSSLGQGAHDYGYTF.

V and J are TRBV28 and TRBJ1-4, with D possibly matching TRBD1 (5 bases). The CDR3 runs to 14 residues. V gave up 6 bases and J gave up 2 bases, with 10 bases separating them. Germline V gene data show CDR1 as MDHEN and CDR2 as SYDVKM. DNA for the CDR3: TGTGCCAGCAGCCTGGGGGGGACTAATGAAAAACTGTTTTTT. Translated: CASSLGGTNEKLFF.

This chain joins TRBV3-1 (or the pseudogene TRBV3-2) and TRBJ2-7; 9 bases line up with TRBD2. This CDR3 is 14 amino acids long. Trimming removed 5 bases from V and 5 bases from J; junction bases left unmatched: 7. Germline V gene lookup returns CDR1 LGHDT and CDR2 YNNKEL (reference sequence). The DNA for the CDR3 is TGTGCCAGCAGCACGGGACTAGCCAAGGACGAGCAGTACTTC. Encoded protein: CASSTGLAKDEQYF.

V usage is TRBV6-5 and J usage is TRBJ2-7; D unclear. Germline values: CDR1 MNHEY, CDR2 SVGAGI. With 7 bases removed from V and 6 bases from J, the gap between germline ends came to 16 bases. The CDR3 extends over 13 amino acids. As DNA, the CDR3 is TGTGCCAGCACCTCCCTGGCTCCTAGCGAGCAGTACTTC. Amino acid sequence: CASTSLAPSEQYF.

The genes are TRBV6-5 and TRBJ1-2, with D unresolved. This CDR3 has 15 residues. The germline CDR1 and CDR2 sequences are MNHEY and SVGAGI. Deletions cut 5 bases from V and 5 bases from J, with 18 bases between. The chain's CDR3 is CASSPGSVRSYGYTF. The CDR3 DNA reads TGTGCCAGCAGTCCAGGAAGTGTTCGTTCTTATGGCTACACCTTC.

The V gene is TRBV3-1 (or the pseudogene TRBV3-2), the J gene TRBJ1-3; 7 nucleotides align to TRBD1. The germline CDR1 and CDR2 sequences are LGHDT and YNNKEL (reference sequence). The CDR3 spans 15 residues. After removal of 4 bases from V and 4 bases from J, the junction contained 7 bases not matched to a gene. The chain's CDR3 is CASSRIRGAGNTIYF. As DNA, the CDR3 is TGTGCCAGCAGCCGCATCAGGGGGGCCGGAAACACCATATATTTT.

The V gene is TRBV19, the J gene TRBJ2-3; 11 bases match TRBD2. CDR1 and CDR2 from the germline V gene are LNHDA and SQIVND (reference sequence). The J segment lost 3 bases and the V segment lost 6 bases, leaving 5 bases of the junction unmatched. The CDR3 contains 15 residues. The CDR3 spells CASRRLAGSTDTQYF. The DNA for the CDR3 is TGTGCCAGTAGAAGACTAGCGGGGAGTACAGATACGCAGTATTTT.

This chain uses TRBV7-8 with TRBJ2-5; TRBD2 matches 8 bases. Germline V gene sequence: CDR1 SGHVS, CDR2 FQNEAQ. The V segment lost 5 bases and the J segment 13 bases; nucleotides outside the gene matches: 3. The CDR3 loop spans 10 amino acids. The CDR3 loop is CASSREGPYF. CDR3 DNA sequence: TGTGCCAGCAGCCGGGAGGGCCCGTACTTC.

CDR3 region: CASSERVGRGREKLFF. DNA for the CDR3: TGTGCCAGCAGTGAAAGGGTGGGCAGGGGAAGGGAAAAACTGTTTTTT. The V call is TRBV2, the J call TRBJ1-4; tentatively, D is TRBD1 (6 bases). This CDR3 has 16 amino acids. V was clipped by 2 bases and J by 8 bases, with 18 bases between them. Germline V gives CDR1 SNHLY, CDR2 FYNNEI.

V and J are TRBV4-1 and TRBJ1-5; TRBD1 might be the D (5 bases). The ends were cut back, 0 bases at V and 4 bases at J, with 16 bases in the middle. CDR3 size: 17 residues. Per the germline V gene, CDR1 is MGHRA and CDR2 is YSYEKL. In DNA, the CDR3 is TGCGCCAGCAGCCAAGATCAGGGTGGGTGGAGAAATCAGCCCCAGCATTTT. Its translation: CASSQDQGGWRNQPQHF.

The CDR3 is CASFAGVTLRGEQFF. The CDR3 DNA reads as TGTGCCAGTTTTGCAGGGGTAACCCTTCGAGGTGAGCAGTTCTTC. This chain joins TRBV2 and TRBJ2-1, with D tentatively TRBD1 (6 bases). V was clipped by 9 bases and J by 9 bases, with 24 bases between them. From germline, CDR1 is SNHLY and CDR2 FYNNEI. This CDR3 is 15 amino acids long.

This chain uses TRBV6-5 with TRBJ2-5, with 8 nucleotides matching TRBD1. The CDR3 covers 13 residues. Germline lookup yields CDR1 MNHEY and CDR2 SVGAGI. Unmatched junction bases numbered 5, after V lost 7 bases and J lost 4 bases. CDR3: CASITGGSETQYF. The CDR3 DNA is TGTGCCAGCATCACAGGGGGGTCAGAGACCCAGTACTTC.

The count of this clone is one. The chain recombines TRBV5-6 with TRBJ2-7, with a possible D match to TRBD1 (6 bases). The CDR3 consists of 14 residues. Germline loops: CDR1 SGHDT, CDR2 YYEEEE. V lost 8 bases, J lost 1 base, and 16 bases lay in between. The chain's CDR3 is CASREQGRSYEQYV. As DNA, the CDR3 is TGTGCCAGTCGGGAACAGGGCAGGTCCTACGAGCAGTACGTC.